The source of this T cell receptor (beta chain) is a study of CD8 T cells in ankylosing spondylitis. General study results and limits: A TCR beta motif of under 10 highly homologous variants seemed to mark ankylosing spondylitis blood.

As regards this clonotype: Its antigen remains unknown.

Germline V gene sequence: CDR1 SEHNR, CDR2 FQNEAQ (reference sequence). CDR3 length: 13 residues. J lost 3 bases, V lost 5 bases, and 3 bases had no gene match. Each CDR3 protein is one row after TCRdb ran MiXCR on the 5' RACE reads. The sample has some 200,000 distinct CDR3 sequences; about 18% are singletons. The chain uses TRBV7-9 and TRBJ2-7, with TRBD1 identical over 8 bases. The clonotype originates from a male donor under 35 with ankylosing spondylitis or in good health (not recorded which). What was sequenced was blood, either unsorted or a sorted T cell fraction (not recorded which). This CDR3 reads CASSAGQVYEQYF. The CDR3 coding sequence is TGTGCCAGCAGCGCGGGACAGGTCTACGAGCAGTACTTC.